This T cell receptor (beta chain) was captured by sequencing in a study of cytomegalovirus exposure and HLA in healthy donors. Points on this clone: What it binds is not known.

Clones were read by immunoSEQ multiplex PCR, and TCRdb kept only the in-frame ones, dropping some. The repertoire holds about 71,000 clones, about 94% seen once, with more than 1.2% in the top ten. Study-wide results and caveats: There were about 160 TCR beta chains listed as cytomegalovirus-associated.

Trimming took 4 bases from V and 0 from J, leaving 14 bases between them. CDR1 SGHAT and CDR2 FQNNGV come from the germline V gene. The CDR3 has 16 amino acids. The donors belonged to the approximately 120-subject validation cohort, separate from the roughly 650-subject first cohort. The sequenced sample was PBMCs. The receptor was isolated from a man aged 18-30 years in good health and CMV-seropositive. The chain carries TRBV11-2 and TRBJ2-3; D is perhaps TRBD1 (5 bases). The CDR3 bases are TGTGCCAGCAGCTCCCGGACATATGCGAGCACAGATACGCAGTATTTT. Translating it yields CASSSRTYASTDTQYF. Using reference TRBV11-2 and TRBJ2-3 for the parts outside the CDR3, the full variable domain is EAGVAQSPRYKIIEKRQSVAFWCNPISGHATLYWYQQILGQGPKLLIQFQNNGVVDDSQLPKDRFSAERLKGVDSTLKIQPAKLEDSAVYLCASSSRTYASTDTQYFGPGTRLTVL.